This T cell receptor (beta chain) was recovered during a study of cytomegalovirus exposure and HLA in healthy donors (dated by TCRdb to the late 2010s). In terms of the full investigation: In an earlier analysis of approximately 640 of the donors, about 270 Gb of sequence data and 95 million to 130 million unique TCR beta sequences from about 180 million T cells were reported. About 280 gigabases of sequencing data and tens of millions of unique TCR sequences were included in an early release covering several hundred HLA-typed donors. Of the 398 genotyped donors, roughly 76% were placed in the genetic ancestry cluster associated with self-reported Caucasian donors. The study aimed to test whether cataloging public T cell receptors could reveal signatures of past pathogen exposure. The study used immunosequencing to profile the T cell repertoires of more than 650 subjects and linked those repertoires to cytomegalovirus serostatus. A separate validation cohort of approximately 120 different subjects was used in addition to the roughly 720-subject first cohort. The study combined high-throughput TCR immunosequencing, statistical association of individual TCRs with disease status, and machine learning to predict cytomegalovirus infection status. A later analysis re-analyzed previously published TCR beta repertoires from roughly 600 donors and added high-resolution HLA genotyping to study TCR occurrence patterns. Rather than drawing on any new phenotypic data, the later analysis identified candidate immune exposures from TCR beta sequences and the way those sequences occurred across donors. In an earlier analysis of a few hundred of the donors, high-throughput TCR beta sequencing was used to judge whether each TCR beta V gene segment behaved as functional or pseudogenic. Donor age, sex, ethnicity and CMV serostatus were compiled alongside the repertoire data. In a later genetic analysis, genome-wide SNP genotypes for about 65% of the roughly 670 donors were used, and that subset was treated as a discovery cohort. All discovery cohort repertoires had been generated using a single sequencing platform. Class I and class II HLA loci were covered by the typing at four-digit resolution. Typing coverage varied by locus: about 620-640 donors for A, B, C, DRB1 and DQB1; approximately 500 for DQA1; around 570 for DPA1; around 450 for DPB1. Four to six DR-DQ haplotypes were handled as single units for association and clustering, since linkage in the cohort was strong. Among several hundred genotyped donors of the cohort, an average of about 220,000 unique TCR beta nucleotide sequences was sequenced per donor, of which about 19% were non-productive. Study-wide findings and limitations: The sequencing pipeline was judged likely to have produced a cluster of highly shared sequence variants as a technical artifact. According to a later analysis, TCR association rates differed among HLA loci, with DRB1 alleles showing the most associated TCRs and HLA-C alleles showing the fewest. Most TCR sequences were observed very rarely across donors, whereas some public TCRs were present in many individuals. The classifier was reported to diagnose cytomegalovirus status with high specificity and sensitivity in both the original and validation cohorts. The authors suggested that the approach could potentially be extended to other disease states and immunological phenotypes. Immune exposure information for the cohort was limited to CMV serostatus. Presence/absence analyses assumed roughly uniform sequencing depth across donors, an assumption that may not hold. The study listed 164 TCR beta chains as associated with cytomegalovirus. In an earlier analysis of roughly 560 of the donors, most TCR beta V segments were observed in productive rearrangements about 90% or about 30% of the time, broadly matching IMGT annotations. Compared with the approximately 710-donor mean, donors in an Asian-associated ancestry cluster had fewer N-insertions in productive TCRs, according to a later genetic analysis. A later analysis found that most CMV-associated TCR beta chains appeared HLA-restricted, with HLA associations seemingly driven largely by CMV exposure. A later analysis found that HLA-associated TCR beta chains were more clonally expanded and had lower generation probabilities than equally common non-associated chains. Because the 87-base-pair reads could not distinguish some IMGT-functional V segments, including TRBV6-2 and TRBV6-3, those segments were excluded. Assigning TCR associations to individual alleles was difficult when HLA alleles, especially DR and DQ, strongly co-occurred. A later analysis reported that several top co-occurrence clusters appeared linked to parvovirus B19, influenza, CMV and Epstein-Barr virus. Correlated functional status among segregating V segments might be attributable to linkage disequilibrium, but an unknown experimental factor could not be ruled out. A later analysis associated about 17,000 TCR beta sequences with specific HLA alleles at a false discovery rate of 0.05. This cohort had only TCR beta chains sequenced, and the lack of alpha or paired-chain data limited which features could be detected. A later genetic analysis associated a missense DCLRE1C variant with V-gene and J-gene trimming of TCR beta chains, and an independent cohort replicated the association. A further reported finding was that TCR beta sequences accurately predicted the HLA-A and HLA-B alleles for most subjects in the first cohort. Because counts were too low, about 18 rarely observed V segments, including chromosome 9 orphons, were excluded from the earlier analysis of around 640 of the donors. Because HLA typing was missing for some donors at each locus, association tests included only the typed subset. In vitro tests confirmed that a few of the cytomegalovirus-associated TCR beta chains recognize cytomegalovirus antigens.

The library was prepared using the immunoSEQ multiplex PCR assay. A mixture of 60 forward primers for TCR Vbeta segments and 13 reverse primers for TCR Jbeta segments was used in the multiplex PCR. Amplification of the CDR3 region of rearranged TCR beta genes was performed with a multiplex PCR assay on genomic DNA. The amplified TCR beta libraries were sequenced on the Illumina HiSeq System as 87-base-pair reads. On the study's bioinformatics: A later analysis tallied roughly 76 million unique TCR beta chains across the approximately 670 repertoires, and about 10 million of those chains were shared by two or more donors. A nearest-neighbor algorithm error-corrected the raw reads and collapsed the reads into unique sequences, merging closely related sequences to remove PCR and sequencing errors. CDR3 sequences were aligned to IMGT reference sequences to assign V, D and J gene segments. For a sequence to be retained, a match of at least six nucleotides was required to both a V gene segment and a J gene segment. A rearrangement counted as productive if the CDR3 had no stop codons and remained in frame with V and J, and every other rearrangement counted as non-productive. Following IMGT convention, CDR3 was defined as the stretch from the second conserved V-encoded cysteine up to the conserved J-encoded phenylalanine. The earlier analysis of 500 to 650 of the donors excluded any sequence lacking an unambiguous match to a single V gene segment. In an earlier analysis of a few hundred of the donors, V segments were called functional above 56.7% productive rearrangements and were called segregating when the between-donor standard deviation exceeded 5%. A statistical classification framework was built for diagnosing cytomegalovirus status from the catalog of TCR beta chain sequences. V and J gene assignment, in a later analysis, came from comparing TCR nucleotide sequences with IMGT/GENE-DB human TR gene sequences. Using the TCRdist pipeline, a later analysis assigned CDR3 sequences along with most-parsimonious VDJ recombination scenarios. In a later analysis, every TCR beta chain was defined by the combination of its CDR3 amino acid sequence and its V-gene family, and reads without a unique V-gene family were dropped. As a way to deal with suspected cross-contamination and a sequencing artifact, a later analysis dropped 640 or so nucleotide sequences that were highly shared and had low generation probability. In a later analysis, a clonal expansion index was calculated for each public chain from normalized within-repertoire ranks of inferred template counts. Generation probabilities in a later analysis came from a VDJ recombination model fitted to out-of-frame rearrangements, and those results were checked against IGoR. In a later analysis, TCR-TCR, TCR-HLA and TCR-CMV co-occurrence was scored with hypergeometric tests, and a repertoire-size bias correction was applied to TCR pairs. False discovery rates were estimated in a later analysis by permuting HLA or CMV assignments 20 times. In a later analysis, co-occurring TCRs were grouped using DBSCAN, and TCRdist sequence similarity was added for clustering within HLA-allele-positive subsets. Repertoires with fewer than 30,000 or more than 120,000 public chains were left out of co-occurrence clustering, as were about 5 repertoires with anomalous nucleotide sharing. TCRdb limited this immuneACCESS table to in-frame rearrangements with V and J called. A share of clones is missing; checked studies link under half to unresolved V genes, and the rest is unexplained. V and J calls and clone size come straight from that table; D and trimming were deduced from the DNA. In this sample the table shows some 150,000 clones, nearly 80% of which occur a single time. The ten most abundant clones make up 0.55% to 0.8% of the sample.

Concerning this clone: Its antigen remains undetermined. One base away there is no much larger clone; base qualities are not given.

The cohort consisted of 666 healthy bone marrow donors. At the time of sampling, all cohort members were nominally healthy, though unrecorded immune exposures were likely present. The donor was CMV seronegative and belonged to the group of around 400 seronegative cohort members. A peripheral blood sample was provided by each donor, and peripheral blood mononuclear cells were used for TCR beta sequencing. The Qiagen DNeasy Blood Extraction Kit was used to extract genomic DNA from the blood cell samples. According to the germline V gene (reference sequence), CDR1 reads LNHDA and CDR2 reads SQIVND. Taken from cysteine to phenylalanine, the CDR3 has 16 residues. The only DNA kept is the CDR3, 48 bases in frame from the first base. V is shortened by 0 bases, J by 7 bases, and the region joining them spans 18 bases.

The origin of this receptor is a male donor in good health and CMV-seronegative. Sequenced: PBMCs. This chain is built from TRBV19 and TRBJ1-2, and possibly TRBD1, on 5 matching bases. The nucleotide sequence reads TGTGCCAGTAGTATAGAAGTGAGGCAGGGATTAGCTGGCTACACCTTC. This gives the protein CASSIEVRQGLAGYTF.